Reported below is one TCR beta chain. This entry is derived from a study of blood T cell repertoires in COVID-19. Germline V gives CDR1 MNHNS, CDR2 SASEGT. The CDR3 has 15 amino acids. With 1 base clipped from V and 6 bases from J, the junction kept 3 bases outside the gene matches. Profiled with immunoSEQ multiplex PCR; TCRdb holds only in-frame clones, not every one. There are roughly 250,000 clones in the sample; about 87% occur only once, and around 7.8% lies in the top ten. This TCR was sampled from a human donor in a cohort sampled during active COVID-19. The sample comprised peripheral blood. The chain employs TRBV6-1 and TRBJ2-1, with TRBD2 identical over 10 bases. DNA for the CDR3: TGTGCCAGCAGTGAAGTTCTAGCGGGAGTCAATGAGCAGTTCTTC. This sequence encodes CASSEVLAGVNEQFF.